Following are 2 T cell receptor beta chains from one sample sequenced in a study of response to subunit inactivated influenza vaccine. TCRdb re-called the RT-PCR reads with MiXCR, one entry per CDR3 protein. The sample shows about 300,000 distinct CDR3 sequences, 22% of them seen only once. The sample was PBMCs from blood, taken approximately 20 months after vaccination. Source of these receptors: a man between 50 and 69 years old who received an inactivated influenza vaccine.

The chain employs TRBV6-2 or TRBV6-3 and TRBJ2-1, with 9 bases aligning to TRBD2. CDR1 MNHEY and CDR2 SVGEGT come from the germline V gene. The CDR3 contains 17 residues. With V trimmed by 4 bases and J by 0 bases, 7 bases remained unmatched. CDR3 sequence reads: CASSFLAGSISYNEQFF. CDR3 sequence (DNA): TGTGCCAGCAGTTTTCTAGCGGGGTCCATCTCCTACAATGAGCAGTTCTTC.

A few counts support this clonotype. The chain couples TRBV5-1 to TRBJ1-1; D remains unclear. Trimming cost V 3 bases and J 0 bases, with 15 bases left between them. Per the germline V gene, CDR1 is SGHRS and CDR2 is YFSETQ. The CDR3 runs 16 residues. This CDR3 reads CASSSRRTPMNTEAFF. DNA of the CDR3: TGCGCCAGCAGCTCTCGACGGACCCCCATGAACACTGAAGCTTTCTTT. Full variable domain (missing parts from reference TRBV5-1 and TRBJ1-1): KAGVTQTPRYLIKTRGQQVTLSCSPISGHRSVSWYQQTPGQGLQFLFEYFSETQRNKGNFPGRFSGRQFSNSRSEMNVSTLELGDSALYLCASSSRRTPMNTEAFFGQGTRLTVV.